This record covers a single T cell receptor beta chain. The antigen is unknown. The data are from a study of OX40 agonist ivuxolimab in advanced cancers. The wider study: The study treated patients with ivuxolimab, an agonistic anti-OX40 (CD134) antibody. Patients were over 65% male with ages roughly 20 to 90, mean roughly 55. Notes on the study in general: The investigators did not determine what antigen specificity the expanded peripheral T cells had.

The V end was cut by 4 bases, the J end by 2 bases, with 11 bases between. CDR1 is SGHTS and CDR2 is YDEGEE in the germline V gene. The CDR3 has 14 amino acids. Profiling relied on immunoSEQ multiplex PCR, and the TCRdb table lists in-frame clones only, not all of them. Among approximately 74,000 clones listed, about 90% were seen once. The chain couples TRBV5-8 to TRBJ2-3; D is tentatively TRBD1 or TRBD2 (5 bases each). This clonotype was obtained from an adult with an advanced solid tumor such as melanoma, head and neck, liver or kidney cancer. The source was CD4+ or CD8+ T cells sorted from blood, collected in a trial of the OX40 agonist ivuxolimab. The CDR3 protein is CASSLLGPTDTQYF. As DNA, the CDR3 is TGTGCCAGCAGCCTCTTGGGACCCACAGATACGCAGTATTTT.